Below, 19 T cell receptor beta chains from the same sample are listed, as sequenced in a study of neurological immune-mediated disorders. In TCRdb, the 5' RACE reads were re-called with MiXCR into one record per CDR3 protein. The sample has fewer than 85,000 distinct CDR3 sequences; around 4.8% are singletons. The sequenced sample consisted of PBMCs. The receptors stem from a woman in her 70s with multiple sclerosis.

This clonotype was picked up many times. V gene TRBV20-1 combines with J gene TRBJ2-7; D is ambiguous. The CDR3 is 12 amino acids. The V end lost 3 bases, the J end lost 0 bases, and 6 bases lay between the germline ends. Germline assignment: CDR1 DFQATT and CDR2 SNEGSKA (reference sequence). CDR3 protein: CSARSGSYEQYF. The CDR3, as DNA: TGCAGTGCTAGGTCGGGCTCCTACGAGCAGTACTTC.

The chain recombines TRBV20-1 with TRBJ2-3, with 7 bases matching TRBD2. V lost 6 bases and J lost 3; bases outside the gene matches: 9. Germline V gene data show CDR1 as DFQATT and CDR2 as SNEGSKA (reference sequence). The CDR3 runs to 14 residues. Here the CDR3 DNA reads TGCAGTGCCCCCGCTAGCGGTGGGACAGATACGCAGTATTTT. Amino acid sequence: CSAPASGGTDTQYF.

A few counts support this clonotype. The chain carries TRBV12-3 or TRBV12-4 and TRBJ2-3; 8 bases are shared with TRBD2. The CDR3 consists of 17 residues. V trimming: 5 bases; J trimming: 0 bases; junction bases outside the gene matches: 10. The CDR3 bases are TGTGCCAGCAGTCTCTCACTCAGCGGGAGTAGCACAGATACGCAGTATTTT. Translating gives CASSLSLSGSSTDTQYF.

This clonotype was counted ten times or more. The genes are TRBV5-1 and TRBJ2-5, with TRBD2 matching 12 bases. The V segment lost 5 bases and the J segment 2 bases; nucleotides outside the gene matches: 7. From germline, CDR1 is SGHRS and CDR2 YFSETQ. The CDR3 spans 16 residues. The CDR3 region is CASRLAGGRRQETQYF. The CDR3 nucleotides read TGCGCCAGCAGACTAGCGGGAGGTCGGAGACAAGAGACCCAGTACTTC.

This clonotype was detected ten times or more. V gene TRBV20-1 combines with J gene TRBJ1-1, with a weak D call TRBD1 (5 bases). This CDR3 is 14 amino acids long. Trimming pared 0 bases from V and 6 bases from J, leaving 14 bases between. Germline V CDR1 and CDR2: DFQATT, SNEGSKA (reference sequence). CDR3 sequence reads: CSAREPGRVAEAFF. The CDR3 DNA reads TGCAGTGCTAGAGAACCGGGGCGGGTCGCTGAAGCTTTCTTT.

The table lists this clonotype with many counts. CDR3 DNA: TGTGCCAGCAGCGTAGGGACAGAAGGTGCCTACGAGCAGTACTTC. Its translation is CASSVGTEGAYEQYF. The rearrangement links TRBV9 to TRBJ2-7; perhaps TRBD1 as D (6 bases). Looked up from germline, CDR1 is SGDLS and CDR2 is YYNGEE. This CDR3 is built from 15 residues. Trimming pared 0 bases from V and 2 bases from J, leaving 12 bases between.

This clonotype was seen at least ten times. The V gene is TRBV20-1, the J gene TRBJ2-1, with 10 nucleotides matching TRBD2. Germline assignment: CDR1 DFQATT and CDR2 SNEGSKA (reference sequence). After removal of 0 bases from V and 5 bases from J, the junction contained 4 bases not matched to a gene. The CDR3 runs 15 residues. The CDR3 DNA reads TGCAGTGCTAGAGATTTAGCGGGAGGACACAATGAGCAGTTCTTC. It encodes CSARDLAGGHNEQFF.

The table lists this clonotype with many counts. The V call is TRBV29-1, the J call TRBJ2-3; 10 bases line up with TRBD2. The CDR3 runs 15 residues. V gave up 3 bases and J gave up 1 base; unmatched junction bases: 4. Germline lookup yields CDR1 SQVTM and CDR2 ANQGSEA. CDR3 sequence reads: CSVDVGLAGTDTQYF. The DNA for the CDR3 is TGCAGCGTTGACGTTGGACTAGCGGGCACAGATACGCAGTATTTT.

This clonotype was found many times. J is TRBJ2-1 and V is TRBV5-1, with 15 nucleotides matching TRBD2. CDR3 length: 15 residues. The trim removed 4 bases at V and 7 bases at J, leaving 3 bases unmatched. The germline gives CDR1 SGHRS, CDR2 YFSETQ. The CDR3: CASSRTSGRANEQFF. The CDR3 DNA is TGCGCCAGCAGCCGGACTAGCGGGAGGGCTAATGAGCAGTTCTTC.

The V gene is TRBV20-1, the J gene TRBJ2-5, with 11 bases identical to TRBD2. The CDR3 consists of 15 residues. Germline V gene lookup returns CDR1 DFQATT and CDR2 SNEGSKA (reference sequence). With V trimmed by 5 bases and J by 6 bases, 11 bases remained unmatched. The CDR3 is CSAPGTTSGRKTQYF. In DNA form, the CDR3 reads TGCAGTGCTCCGGGGACTACTAGCGGGAGAAAGACCCAGTACTTC.

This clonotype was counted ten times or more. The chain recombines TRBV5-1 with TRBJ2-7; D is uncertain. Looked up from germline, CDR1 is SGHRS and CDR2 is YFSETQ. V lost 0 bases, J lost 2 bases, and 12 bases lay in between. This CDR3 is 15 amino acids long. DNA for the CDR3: TGCGCCAGCAGCTTGGAGGGCAGGCCACCCTACGAGCAGTACTTC. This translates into CASSLEGRPPYEQYF. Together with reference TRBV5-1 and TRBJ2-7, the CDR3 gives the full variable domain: KAGVTQTPRYLIKTRGQQVTLSCSPISGHRSVSWYQQTPGQGLQFLFEYFSETQRNKGNFPGRFSGRQFSNSRSEMNVSTLELGDSALYLCASSLEGRPPYEQYFGPGTRLTVT.

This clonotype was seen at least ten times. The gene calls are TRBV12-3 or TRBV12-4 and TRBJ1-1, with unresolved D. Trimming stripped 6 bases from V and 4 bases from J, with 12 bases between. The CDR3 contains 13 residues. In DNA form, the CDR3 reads TGTGCCAGCAGGTCACTGGGTTTCACTGAAGCTTTCTTT. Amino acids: CASRSLGFTEAFF.

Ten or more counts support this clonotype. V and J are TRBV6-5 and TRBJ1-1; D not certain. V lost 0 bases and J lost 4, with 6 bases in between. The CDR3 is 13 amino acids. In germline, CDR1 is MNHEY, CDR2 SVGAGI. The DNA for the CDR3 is TGTGCCAGCAGTTACTCGAGAGGCACTGAAGCTTTCTTT. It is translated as CASSYSRGTEAFF.

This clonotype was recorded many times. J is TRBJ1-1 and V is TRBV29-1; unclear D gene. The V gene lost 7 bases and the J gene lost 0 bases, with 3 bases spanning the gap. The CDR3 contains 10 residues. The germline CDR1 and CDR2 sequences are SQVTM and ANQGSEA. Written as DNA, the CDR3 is TGCAGCGCAATGAACACTGAAGCTTTCTTT. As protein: CSAMNTEAFF.

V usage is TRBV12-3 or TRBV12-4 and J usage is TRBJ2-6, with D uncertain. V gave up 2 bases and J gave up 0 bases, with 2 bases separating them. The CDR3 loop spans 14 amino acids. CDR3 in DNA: TGTGCCAGCAGTTTAAGCTCTGGGGCCAACGTCCTGACTTTC. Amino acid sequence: CASSLSSGANVLTF.

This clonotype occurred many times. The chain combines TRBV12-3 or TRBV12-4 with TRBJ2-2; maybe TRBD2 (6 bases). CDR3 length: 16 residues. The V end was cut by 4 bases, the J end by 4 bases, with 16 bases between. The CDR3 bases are TGTGCCAGCAGTTCCTCGACTAGTTTTACCACCGGGGAGCTGTTTTTT. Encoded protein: CASSSSTSFTTGELFF.

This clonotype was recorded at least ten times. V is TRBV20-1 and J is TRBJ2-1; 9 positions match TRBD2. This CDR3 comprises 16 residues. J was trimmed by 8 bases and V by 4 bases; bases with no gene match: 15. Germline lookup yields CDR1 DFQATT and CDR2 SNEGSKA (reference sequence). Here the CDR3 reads CSANTYSGSYVDEQFF. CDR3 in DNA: TGCAGTGCTAACACCTATAGCGGGAGTTACGTCGATGAGCAGTTCTTC.

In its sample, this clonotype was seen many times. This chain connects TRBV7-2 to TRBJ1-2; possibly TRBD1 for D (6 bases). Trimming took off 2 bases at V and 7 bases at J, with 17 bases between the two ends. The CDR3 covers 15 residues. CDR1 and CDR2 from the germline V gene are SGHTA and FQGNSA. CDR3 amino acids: CASSLSVRGIVGYTF. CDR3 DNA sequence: TGTGCCAGCAGCTTATCTGTCAGGGGAATAGTTGGCTACACCTTC.

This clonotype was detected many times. In nucleotides, the CDR3 is TGTGCCAGCAGCTTAGCTAGCGGGACTATCACAGATACGCAGTATTTT. Translated: CASSLASGTITDTQYF. The J gene is TRBJ2-3, the V gene TRBV7-2, with TRBD2 identical over 8 bases. The V gene's germline CDR1 is SGHTA and CDR2 FQGNSA. CDR3 length: 16 residues. V shed 0 bases and J 2 bases; nucleotides not matched to a gene: 4.